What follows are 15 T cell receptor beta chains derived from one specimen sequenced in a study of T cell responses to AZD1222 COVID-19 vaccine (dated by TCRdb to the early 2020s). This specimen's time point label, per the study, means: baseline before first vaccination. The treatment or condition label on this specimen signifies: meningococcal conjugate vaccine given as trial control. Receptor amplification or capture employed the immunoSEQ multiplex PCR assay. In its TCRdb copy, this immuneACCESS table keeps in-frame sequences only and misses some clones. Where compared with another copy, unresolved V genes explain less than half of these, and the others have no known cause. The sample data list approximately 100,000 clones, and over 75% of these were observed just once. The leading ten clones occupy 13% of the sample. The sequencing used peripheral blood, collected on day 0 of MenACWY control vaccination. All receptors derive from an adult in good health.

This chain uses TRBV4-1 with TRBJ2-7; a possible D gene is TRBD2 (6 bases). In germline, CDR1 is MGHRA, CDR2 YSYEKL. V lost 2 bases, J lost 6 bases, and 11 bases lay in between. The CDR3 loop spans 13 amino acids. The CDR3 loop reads CASSQTGVGEQYF. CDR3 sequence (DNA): TGCGCCAGCAGCCAAACGGGGGTGGGCGAGCAGTACTTC.

The DNA of the CDR3 is TGTGCCAGCAGCCAAGGGTATAGACCAGAGACCCAGTACTTC. It yields the protein CASSQGYRPETQYF. The genes are TRBV3-1 (or the pseudogene TRBV3-2) and TRBJ2-5, with D hard to call. Trimming took off 1 base at V and 4 bases at J, with 10 bases between the two ends. The germline CDR1 and CDR2 sequences are LGHDT and YNNKEL (reference sequence). The CDR3 sequence is 14 residues long.

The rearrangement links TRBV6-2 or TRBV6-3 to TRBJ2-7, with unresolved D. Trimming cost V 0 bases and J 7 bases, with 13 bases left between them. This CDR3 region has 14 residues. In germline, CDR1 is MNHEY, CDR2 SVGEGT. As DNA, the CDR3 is TGTGCCAGCAGTTACTCGGTAAAACGAGTGGAGCAGTACTTC. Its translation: CASSYSVKRVEQYF.

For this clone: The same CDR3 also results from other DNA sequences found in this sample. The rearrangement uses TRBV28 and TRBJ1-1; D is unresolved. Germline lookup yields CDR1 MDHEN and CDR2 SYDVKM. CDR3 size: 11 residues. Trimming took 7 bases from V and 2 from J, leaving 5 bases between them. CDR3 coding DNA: TGTGCCAGCACGACTAACACTGAAGCTTTCTTT. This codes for CASTTNTEAFF.

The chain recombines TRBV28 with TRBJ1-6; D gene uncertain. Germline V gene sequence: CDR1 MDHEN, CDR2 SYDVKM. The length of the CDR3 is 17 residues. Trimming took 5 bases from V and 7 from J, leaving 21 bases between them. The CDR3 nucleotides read TGTGCCAGCAGTACCTTTACCCTCGGACGAGTAAATTCACCCCTCCACTTT. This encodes CASSTFTLGRVNSPLHF.

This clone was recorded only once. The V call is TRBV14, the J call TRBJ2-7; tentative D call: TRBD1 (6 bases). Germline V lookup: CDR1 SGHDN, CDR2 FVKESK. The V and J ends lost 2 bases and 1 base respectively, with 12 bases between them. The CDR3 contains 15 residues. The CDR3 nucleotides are TGTGCCAGCAGCCAAACTCAGGGGATTTCCTACGAGCAGTACTTC. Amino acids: CASSQTQGISYEQYF.

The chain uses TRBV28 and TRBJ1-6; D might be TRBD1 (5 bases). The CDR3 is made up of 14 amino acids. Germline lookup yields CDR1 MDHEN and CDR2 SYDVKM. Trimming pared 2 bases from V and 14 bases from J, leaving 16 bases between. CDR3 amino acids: CASSLMAGWYALHF. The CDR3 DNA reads TGTGCCAGCAGTTTAATGGCAGGGTGGTATGCCCTCCACTTT.

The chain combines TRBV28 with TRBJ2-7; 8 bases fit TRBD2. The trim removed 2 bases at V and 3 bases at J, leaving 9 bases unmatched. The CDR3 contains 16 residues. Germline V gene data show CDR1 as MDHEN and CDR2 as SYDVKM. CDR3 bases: TGTGCCAGCAGTTTAGTTTCCGCGGGAGGTAGCTACGAGCAGTACTTC. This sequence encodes CASSLVSAGGSYEQYF. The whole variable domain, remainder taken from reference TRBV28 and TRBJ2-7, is DVKVTQSSRYLVKRTGEKVFLECVQDMDHENMFWYRQDPGLGLRLIYFSYDVKMKEKGDIPEGYSVSREKKERFSLILESASTNQTSMYLCASSLVSAGGSYEQYFGPGTRLTVT.

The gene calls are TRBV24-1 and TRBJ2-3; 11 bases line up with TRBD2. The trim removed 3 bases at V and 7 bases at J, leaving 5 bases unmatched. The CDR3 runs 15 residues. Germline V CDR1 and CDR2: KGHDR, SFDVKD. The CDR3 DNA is TGTGCCACCAGTGATCTCGGGACTAGCGGTAATACGCAGTATTTT. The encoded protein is CATSDLGTSGNTQYF.

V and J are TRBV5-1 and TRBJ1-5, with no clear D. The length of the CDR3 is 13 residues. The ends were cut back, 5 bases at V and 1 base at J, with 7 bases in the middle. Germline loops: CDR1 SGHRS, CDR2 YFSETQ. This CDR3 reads CASSFDSNQPQHF. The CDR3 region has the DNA TGCGCCAGCAGTTTCGACAGCAATCAGCCCCAGCATTTT.

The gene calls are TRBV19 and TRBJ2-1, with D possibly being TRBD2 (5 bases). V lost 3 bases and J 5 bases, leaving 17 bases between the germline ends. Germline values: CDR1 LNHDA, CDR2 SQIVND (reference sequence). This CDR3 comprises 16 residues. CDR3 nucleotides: TGTGCCAGTAGTATCGGTCCCGGACGGGGTGACAATGAGCAGTTCTTC. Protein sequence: CASSIGPGRGDNEQFF.

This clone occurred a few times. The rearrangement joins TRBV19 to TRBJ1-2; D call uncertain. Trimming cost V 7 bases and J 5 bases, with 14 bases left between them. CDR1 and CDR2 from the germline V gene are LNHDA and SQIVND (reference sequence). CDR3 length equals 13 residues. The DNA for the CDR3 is TGTGCCAGTACCCCCGCGGGCCCATATGGCTACACCTTC. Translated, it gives CASTPAGPYGYTF.

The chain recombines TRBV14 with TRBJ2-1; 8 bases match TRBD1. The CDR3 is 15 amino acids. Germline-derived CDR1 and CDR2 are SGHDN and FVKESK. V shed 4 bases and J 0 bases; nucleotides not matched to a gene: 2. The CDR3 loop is CASSRDRSSYNEQFF. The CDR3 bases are TGTGCCAGCAGCCGGGACAGGAGCTCCTACAATGAGCAGTTCTTC.

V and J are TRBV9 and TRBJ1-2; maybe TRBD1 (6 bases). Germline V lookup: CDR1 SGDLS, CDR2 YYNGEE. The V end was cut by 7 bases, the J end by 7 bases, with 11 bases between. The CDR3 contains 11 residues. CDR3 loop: CASGGGIGYTF. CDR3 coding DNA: TGTGCCAGCGGCGGGGGCATTGGCTACACCTTC.

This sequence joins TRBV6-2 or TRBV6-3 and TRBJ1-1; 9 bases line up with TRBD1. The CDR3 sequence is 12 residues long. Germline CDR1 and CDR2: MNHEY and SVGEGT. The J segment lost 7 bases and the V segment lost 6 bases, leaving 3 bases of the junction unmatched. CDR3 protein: CASSPDRGEAFF. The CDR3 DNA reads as TGTGCCAGCAGCCCGGACAGGGGTGAAGCTTTCTTT.